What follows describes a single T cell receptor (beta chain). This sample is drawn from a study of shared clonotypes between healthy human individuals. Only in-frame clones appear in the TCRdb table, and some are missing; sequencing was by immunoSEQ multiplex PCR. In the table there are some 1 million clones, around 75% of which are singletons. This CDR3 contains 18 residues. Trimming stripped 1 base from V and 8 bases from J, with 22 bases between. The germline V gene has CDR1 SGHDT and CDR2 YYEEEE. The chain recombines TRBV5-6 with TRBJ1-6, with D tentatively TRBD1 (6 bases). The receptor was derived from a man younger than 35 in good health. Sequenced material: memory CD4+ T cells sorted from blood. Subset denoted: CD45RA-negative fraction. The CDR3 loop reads CASSLLLGRTVRYSPLHF. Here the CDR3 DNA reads TGTGCCAGCAGCTTGCTACTAGGCAGGACAGTCCGCTATTCACCCCTCCACTTT. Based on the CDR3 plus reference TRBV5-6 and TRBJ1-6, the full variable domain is DAGVTQSPTHLIKTRGQQVTLRCSPKSGHDTVSWYQQALGQGPQFIFQYYEEEERQRGNFPDRFSGHQFPNYSSELNVNALLLGDSALYLCASSLLLGRTVRYSPLHFGNGTRLTVT.